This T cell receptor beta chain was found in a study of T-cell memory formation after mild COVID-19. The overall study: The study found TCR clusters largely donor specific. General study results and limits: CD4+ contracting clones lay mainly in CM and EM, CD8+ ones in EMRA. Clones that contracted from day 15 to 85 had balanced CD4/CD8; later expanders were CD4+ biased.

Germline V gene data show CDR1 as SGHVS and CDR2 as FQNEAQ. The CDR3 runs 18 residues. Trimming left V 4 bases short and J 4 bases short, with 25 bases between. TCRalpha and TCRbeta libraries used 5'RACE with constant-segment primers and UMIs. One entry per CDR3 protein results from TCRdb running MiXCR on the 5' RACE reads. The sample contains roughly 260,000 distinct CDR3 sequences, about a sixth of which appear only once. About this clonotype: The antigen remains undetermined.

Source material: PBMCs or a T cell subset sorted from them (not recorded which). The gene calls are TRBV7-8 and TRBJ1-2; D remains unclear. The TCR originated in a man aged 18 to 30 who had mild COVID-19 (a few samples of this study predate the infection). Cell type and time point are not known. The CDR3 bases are TGTGCCAGCAGCTCCCGCAAAATGGGGTCCCACGGACTCTATGGCTACACCTTC. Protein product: CASSSRKMGSHGLYGYTF. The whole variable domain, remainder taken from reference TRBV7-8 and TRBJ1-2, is GAGVSQSPRYKVAKRGQDVALRCDPISGHVSLFWYQQALGQGPEFLTYFQNEAQLDKSGLPSDRFFAERPEGSVSTLKIQRTQQEDSAVYLCASSSRKMGSHGLYGYTFGSGTRLTVV.